The 27 T cell receptor beta chains listed next were all sequenced from one sample in a study of blood T cell repertoires in COVID-19. Sequencing was performed with immunoSEQ multiplex PCR; in TCRdb, only in-frame clones are kept and a portion is missing. There are over 45,000 clones in the sample; 90% to 95% occur only once, and about 7.3% lies in the top ten. The source material was peripheral blood. These receptor sequences come from a woman aged 55-70 years with active or convalescent COVID-19.

The V gene is TRBV2, the J gene TRBJ1-2, with 8 nucleotides matching TRBD1. J gave up 6 bases and V 6 bases, and 6 bases lay outside the gene matches. Per germline, CDR1 SNHLY and CDR2 FYNNEI. The CDR3 covers 13 residues. In DNA form, the CDR3 reads TGTGCCAGCAGGACAGGGGTGGGGAATGGCTACACCTTC. Its protein is CASRTGVGNGYTF.

The V and J genes are TRBV19 and TRBJ2-7, with TRBD1 matching over 8 bases. This CDR3 is 15 amino acids long. CDR1 LNHDA and CDR2 SQIVND come from the germline V gene (reference sequence). The V gene end was trimmed by 5 bases and the J gene end by 2 bases; junction bases not matched to a gene: 8. CDR3 residues: CASSPPTGVTYEQYF. The CDR3 region has the DNA TGTGCCAGTAGTCCTCCGACAGGGGTAACCTACGAGCAGTACTTC.

The chain links TRBV12-5 to TRBJ1-3; tentatively, D is TRBD1 (6 bases). Trimming took off 6 bases at V and 0 bases at J, with 9 bases between the two ends. The CDR3 contains 14 residues. Per the germline V gene, CDR1 is LGHNT and CDR2 is FRNRAP. Written as DNA, the CDR3 is TGTGCTAGTGGCACAGGGAACTCTGGAAACACCATATATTTT. Translation gives CASGTGNSGNTIYF.

The chain carries TRBV5-1 and TRBJ1-2; D is possibly TRBD1 (6 bases). Per germline, CDR1 SGHRS and CDR2 YFSETQ. This CDR3 has 14 residues. Trimming cost V 3 bases and J 8 bases, with 17 bases left between them. CDR3 sequence reads: CASSSIQGREGYTF. DNA for the CDR3: TGCGCCAGCAGCTCCATACAGGGTCGGGAAGGCTACACCTTC.

The chain has TRBV4-1 and TRBJ1-1; weak D call: TRBD1 (5 bases). This CDR3 has 15 amino acids. Trimming cost V 0 bases and J 4 bases, with 12 bases left between them. Germline CDR1 MGHRA, CDR2 YSYEKL. CDR3 in DNA: TGCGCCAGCAGCCAAGATGTGGGGGGTGGCACTGAAGCTTTCTTT. It translates to CASSQDVGGGTEAFF.

This chain joins TRBV18 and TRBJ2-7; 7 positions match TRBD2. The CDR3 has 13 residues. V gave up 6 bases and J gave up 7 bases; unmatched junction bases: 9. CDR1 is KGHSH, CDR2 LQKENI, per germline. The CDR3 sequence is CASSPGLTLEQYF. As DNA, the CDR3 is TGTGCCAGCTCCCCGGGACTAACGTTAGAGCAGTACTTC.

V gene TRBV5-5 combines with J gene TRBJ2-7, with D possibly TRBD2 on 6 matching bases. This CDR3 has 15 amino acids. Germline CDR1 reads SGHKS; CDR2 reads YYEKEE (reference sequence). The V and J ends lost 1 base and 0 bases respectively, with 11 bases between them. CDR3 loop: CASSLLAGSSYEQYF. DNA of the CDR3: TGTGCCAGCAGCTTGCTCGCGGGAAGCTCCTACGAGCAGTACTTC.

As regards this clone: It is unclear where the CDR3 begins or ends on the DNA, so no DNA is shown, and the CDR3 is as TCRdb lists it. V usage is TRBV6-5 and J usage is TRBJ1-2; TRBD1 is the table's D call, not checked against the DNA. The CDR3 length is 15 residues, termini included. Germline assignment: CDR1 MNHEY and CDR2 SVGAGI. CDR3: CASSTSTGSYYGYTF.

This chain links TRBV12-3 or TRBV12-4 with TRBJ1-1, with D possibly being TRBD1 (6 bases). With 6 bases removed from V and 1 base from J, the gap between germline ends came to 9 bases. This CDR3 is 13 amino acids long. The CDR3 protein is CASSPTGNTEAFF. In DNA form, the CDR3 reads TGTGCCAGCAGCCCGACAGGGAACACTGAAGCTTTCTTT.

CDR3 coding DNA: TGTGCCAGCAGCCTACAGGGGAAGGCTTTCTTT. It specifies CASSLQGKAFF. The rearrangement links TRBV7-8 to TRBJ1-1, with TRBD1 identical over 7 bases. V shed 5 bases and J 11 bases; nucleotides not matched to a gene: 5. The CDR3 length is 11 residues. The germline V gene encodes CDR1 SGHVS and CDR2 FQNEAQ.

V gene TRBV18 combines with J gene TRBJ1-1; TRBD1 might be the D (6 bases). Trimming shortened V by 5 bases and J by 5 bases, and 15 bases separated the two germline ends. Looked up from germline, CDR1 is KGHSH and CDR2 is LQKENI. The CDR3 extends over 14 amino acids. The CDR3 loop is CASSAGGVGTEAFF. Here the CDR3 DNA reads TGTGCCAGCTCAGCGGGGGGCGTGGGAACTGAAGCTTTCTTT.

V and J are TRBV28 and TRBJ1-5, with a tentative D call TRBD1 (6 bases). Trimming shortened V by 2 bases and J by 2 bases, and 7 bases separated the two germline ends. Germline V gene lookup returns CDR1 MDHEN and CDR2 SYDVKM. The CDR3 sequence is 14 residues long. The CDR3 reads CASSLEGGNQPQHF. The CDR3 nucleotides read TGTGCCAGCAGTTTAGAGGGGGGCAATCAGCCCCAGCATTTT.

This chain connects TRBV7-2 to TRBJ1-3, with TRBD1 matching 10 bases. CDR3 length: 15 amino acids. The V and J ends lost 6 bases and 3 bases, in that order; junction bases with no gene match: 5. CDR1 is SGHTA and CDR2 is FQGNSA in the germline V gene. CDR3 amino acids: CASRRTGGGGNTIYF. The CDR3 DNA reads TGTGCCAGCAGAAGGACAGGGGGAGGTGGAAACACCATATATTTT. The whole variable domain, filled in from reference TRBV7-2 and TRBJ1-3, reads GAGVSQSPSNKVTEKGKDVELRCDPISGHTALYWYRQSLGQGLEFLIYFQGNSAPDKSGLPSDRFSAERTGGSVSTLTIQRTQQEDSAVYLCASRRTGGGGNTIYFGEGSWLTVV.

This chain uses TRBV28 with TRBJ2-3; the match to TRBD2 covers 10 bases. The V segment lost 4 bases and the J segment 3 bases; nucleotides outside the gene matches: 10. CDR1 and CDR2 (germline): MDHEN, SYDVKM. CDR3 length: 17 residues. CDR3: CASSSPLGLADTDTQYF. The CDR3 DNA reads as TGTGCCAGCAGTTCCCCCTTAGGACTAGCGGATACAGATACGCAGTATTTT.

The J gene is TRBJ1-3, the V gene TRBV30, with D perhaps TRBD1 (6 bases). Trimming stripped 1 base from V and 0 bases from J, with 7 bases between. The CDR3 loop spans 14 amino acids. Germline-derived CDR1 and CDR2 are GTSNPN and SVGIG (reference sequence). Here the CDR3 reads CAWSGDTSGNTIYF. Written as DNA, the CDR3 is TGTGCCTGGAGTGGGGACACCTCTGGAAACACCATATATTTT.

The rearrangement uses TRBV6-1 and TRBJ1-2; tentatively, D is TRBD1 (5 bases). This CDR3 contains 14 residues. Germline values: CDR1 MNHNS, CDR2 SASEGT. Trimming pared 0 bases from V and 4 bases from J, leaving 9 bases between. The CDR3 loop is CASSEANGAYGYTF. CDR3 nucleotides: TGTGCCAGCAGTGAAGCGAATGGGGCCTATGGCTACACCTTC.

This chain uses TRBV28 with TRBJ1-6; TRBD1 is a possible D gene (6 bases). The CDR3 is 16 amino acids. Trimming pared 5 bases from V and 6 bases from J, leaving 17 bases between. Germline V lookup: CDR1 MDHEN, CDR2 SYDVKM. The CDR3 protein is CASSQGHQAFNSPLHF. CDR3 nucleotide sequence: TGTGCCAGCAGTCAGGGACACCAAGCTTTTAATTCACCCCTCCACTTT.

This chain connects TRBV7-2 to TRBJ1-5, with D possibly matching TRBD1 (5 bases). The germline V and J ends were trimmed by 1 base and 4 bases, with 11 bases remaining between them. This CDR3 contains 15 residues. Germline V lookup: CDR1 SGHTA, CDR2 FQGNSA. The chain's CDR3 is CASSLGGLANQPQHF. CDR3 nucleotide sequence: TGTGCCAGCAGCTTAGGGGGACTCGCTAATCAGCCCCAGCATTTT.

The J gene is TRBJ2-7, the V gene TRBV28, with a possible D match to TRBD2 (5 bases). Per germline, CDR1 MDHEN and CDR2 SYDVKM. The CDR3 sequence is 14 residues long. Trimming removed 5 bases at V and 4 bases at J, with 15 bases between. Here the CDR3 reads CASSTGNPTYEQYF. CDR3 coding DNA: TGTGCCAGCAGTACCGGGAATCCCACTTACGAGCAGTACTTC.

The chain combines TRBV3-1 (or the pseudogene TRBV3-2) with TRBJ2-5; TRBD2 aligns across 10 bases. The CDR3 runs 16 residues. The V and J ends lost 0 bases and 2 bases, in that order; junction bases with no gene match: 3. Germline assignment: CDR1 LGHDT and CDR2 YNNKEL (reference sequence). CDR3 in DNA: TGTGCCAGCAGCCAAGAGCGAGCGGGGGGGCAAGAGACCCAGTACTTC. Its protein product is CASSQERAGGQETQYF.

The CDR3 protein is CASSLRGGNTEAFF. CDR3 coding DNA: TGTGCCAGCAGTTTAAGGGGCGGGAACACTGAAGCTTTCTTT. This rearrangement joins TRBV27 to TRBJ1-1; D perhaps matches TRBD1 (5 bases). Between the trimmed V and J ends, which lost 2 bases and 1 base, there was a span of 8 bases. In germline, CDR1 is MNHEY, CDR2 SMNVEV (reference sequence). This CDR3 region has 14 residues.

The genes are TRBV11-2 and TRBJ1-6; 10 nucleotides match TRBD1. V shed 5 bases, J shed 12 bases, and the junction held 7 bases outside the gene matches. Germline CDR1 is SGHAT and CDR2 is FQNNGV. The CDR3 spans 14 residues. The CDR3 DNA follows: TGTGCCAGCAGCAAGTCGGGACAGGGGTTACCCCTCCACTTT. It yields the protein CASSKSGQGLPLHF. The variable domain in full, with the rest retrieved from reference TRBV11-2 and TRBJ1-6, is EAGVAQSPRYKIIEKRQSVAFWCNPISGHATLYWYQQILGQGPKLLIQFQNNGVVDDSQLPKDRFSAERLKGVDSTLKIQPAKLEDSAVYLCASSKSGQGLPLHFGNGTRLTVT.

The rearrangement uses TRBV30 and TRBJ2-3; 10 bases match TRBD2. Germline CDR1 is GTSNPN and CDR2 is SVGIG (reference sequence). The CDR3 length is 15 residues. V gave up 3 bases and J gave up 0 bases; unmatched junction bases: 3. The CDR3 loop is CAWRLAGTSTDTQYF. In DNA form, the CDR3 reads TGTGCCTGGAGACTAGCGGGAACTAGCACAGATACGCAGTATTTT.

The chain has TRBV28 and TRBJ1-1; tentative D call: TRBD1 (6 bases). Germline-derived CDR1 and CDR2 are MDHEN and SYDVKM. V lost 6 bases and J lost 4, with 18 bases in between. The CDR3 runs 15 residues. CDR3 sequence reads: CASRPQGGGATEAFF. The CDR3 DNA sequence: TGTGCCAGCAGACCTCAAGGAGGGGGGGCCACTGAAGCTTTCTTT.

V gene TRBV11-1 combines with J gene TRBJ2-5; D might be TRBD1 (5 bases). The V and J ends lost 3 bases and 1 base respectively, with 9 bases between them. Per germline, CDR1 SGHAT and CDR2 FQDESV (reference sequence). This CDR3 has 14 residues. CDR3 residues: CASSFGAAQETQYF. In DNA, the CDR3 is TGTGCCAGCAGCTTTGGGGCAGCCCAAGAGACCCAGTACTTC.

This sequence joins TRBV7-9 and TRBJ2-3, with 10 bases lining up with TRBD2. The V segment lost 5 bases and the J segment 7 bases; nucleotides outside the gene matches: 12. CDR1 and CDR2 (germline): SEHNR, FQNEAQ (reference sequence). The CDR3 spans 16 residues. This CDR3 reads CASSPWGAGGAYTQYF. The CDR3 bases are TGTGCCAGCAGCCCCTGGGGAGCGGGGGGGGCATATACGCAGTATTTT.

J is TRBJ1-4 and V is TRBV6-2 or TRBV6-3, with a possible D match to TRBD1 (5 bases). Trimming stripped 2 bases from V and 8 bases from J, with 9 bases between. The CDR3 length is 13 residues. Germline CDR1 reads MNHEY; CDR2 reads SVGEGT. CDR3 sequence reads: CASSYDSFEKLFF. The CDR3 nucleotides read TGTGCCAGCAGTTACGACAGTTTCGAAAAACTGTTTTTT.